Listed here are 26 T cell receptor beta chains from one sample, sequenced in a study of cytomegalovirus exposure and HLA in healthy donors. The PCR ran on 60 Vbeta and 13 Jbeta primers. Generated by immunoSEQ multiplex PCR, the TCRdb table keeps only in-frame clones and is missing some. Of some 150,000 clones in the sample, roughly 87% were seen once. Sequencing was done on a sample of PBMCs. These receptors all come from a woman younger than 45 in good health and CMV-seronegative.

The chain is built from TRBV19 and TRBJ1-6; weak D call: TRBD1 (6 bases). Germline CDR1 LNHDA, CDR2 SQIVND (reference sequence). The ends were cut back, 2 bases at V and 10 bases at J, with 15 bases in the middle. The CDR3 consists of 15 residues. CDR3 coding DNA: TGTGCCAGTAGTATAAGTCAGGGGCTTGGGTCACCCCTCCACTTT. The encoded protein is CASSISQGLGSPLHF.

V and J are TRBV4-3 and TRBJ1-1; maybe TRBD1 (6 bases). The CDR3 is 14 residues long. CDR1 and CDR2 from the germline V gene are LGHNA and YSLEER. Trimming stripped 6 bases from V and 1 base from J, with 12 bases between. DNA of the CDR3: TGCGCCAGCAGTCGTGACAGGCAGAACACTGAAGCTTTCTTT. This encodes CASSRDRQNTEAFF.

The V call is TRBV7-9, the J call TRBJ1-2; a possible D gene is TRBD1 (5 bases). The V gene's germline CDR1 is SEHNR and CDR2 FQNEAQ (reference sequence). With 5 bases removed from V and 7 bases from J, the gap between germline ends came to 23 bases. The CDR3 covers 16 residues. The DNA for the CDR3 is TGTGCCAGCAGCCCAGCGGGGAAGGGGCCGGGGGGTGGCTACACCTTC. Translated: CASSPAGKGPGGGYTF.

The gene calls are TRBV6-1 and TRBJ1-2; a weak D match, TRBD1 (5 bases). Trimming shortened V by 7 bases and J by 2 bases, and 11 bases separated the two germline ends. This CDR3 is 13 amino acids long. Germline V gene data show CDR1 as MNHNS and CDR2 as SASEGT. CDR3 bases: TGTGCCAGCATCGAGACAGAAAACTATGGCTACACCTTC. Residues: CASIETENYGYTF.

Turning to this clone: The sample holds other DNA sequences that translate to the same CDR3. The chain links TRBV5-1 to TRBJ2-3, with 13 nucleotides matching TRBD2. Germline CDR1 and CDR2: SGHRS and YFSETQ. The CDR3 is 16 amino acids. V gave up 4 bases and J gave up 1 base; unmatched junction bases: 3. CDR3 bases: TGCGCCAGCAGCCCTGGGACTAGCGGGGGCACAGATACGCAGTATTTT. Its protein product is CASSPGTSGGTDTQYF.

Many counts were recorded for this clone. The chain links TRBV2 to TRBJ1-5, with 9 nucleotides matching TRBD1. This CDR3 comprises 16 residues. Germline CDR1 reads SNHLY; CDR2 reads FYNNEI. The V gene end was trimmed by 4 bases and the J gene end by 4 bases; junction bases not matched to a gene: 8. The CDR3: CASSGFGQGWNQPQHF. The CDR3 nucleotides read TGTGCCAGCAGTGGGTTTGGACAGGGGTGGAATCAGCCCCAGCATTTT.

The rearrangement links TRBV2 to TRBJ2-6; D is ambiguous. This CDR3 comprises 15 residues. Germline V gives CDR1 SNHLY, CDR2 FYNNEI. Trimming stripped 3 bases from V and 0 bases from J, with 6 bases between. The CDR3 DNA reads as TGTGCCAGCAGTGATTGGGCCTCTGGGGCCAACGTCCTGACTTTC. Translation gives CASSDWASGANVLTF.

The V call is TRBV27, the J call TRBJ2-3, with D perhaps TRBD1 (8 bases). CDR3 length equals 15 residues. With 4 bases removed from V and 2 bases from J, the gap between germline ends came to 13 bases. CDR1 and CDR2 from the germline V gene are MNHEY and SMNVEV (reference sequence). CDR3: CASSSGGQVTDTQYF. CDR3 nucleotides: TGTGCCAGCAGTTCGGGGGGACAGGTCACAGATACGCAGTATTTT.

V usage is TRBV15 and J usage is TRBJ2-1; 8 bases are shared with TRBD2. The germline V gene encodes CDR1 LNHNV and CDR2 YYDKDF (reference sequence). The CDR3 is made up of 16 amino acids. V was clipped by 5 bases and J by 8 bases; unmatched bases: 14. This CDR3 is CATSVPGGFYVDEQFF. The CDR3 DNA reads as TGTGCCACCAGCGTTCCGGGGGGGTTTTATGTGGATGAGCAGTTCTTC. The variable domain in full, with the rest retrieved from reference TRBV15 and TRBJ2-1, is DAMVIQNPRYQVTQFGKPVTLSCSQTLNHNVMYWYQQKSSQAPKLLFHYYDKDFNNEADTPDNFQSRRPNTSFCFLDIRSPGLGDTAMYLCATSVPGGFYVDEQFFGPGTRLTVL.

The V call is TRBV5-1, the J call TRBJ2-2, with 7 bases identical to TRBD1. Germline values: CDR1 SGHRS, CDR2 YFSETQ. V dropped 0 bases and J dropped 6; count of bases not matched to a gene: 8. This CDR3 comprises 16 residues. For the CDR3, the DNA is TGCGCCAGCAGCTTGGCCGTAGGGGGCGCGTCCGGGGAGCTGTTTTTT. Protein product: CASSLAVGGASGELFF. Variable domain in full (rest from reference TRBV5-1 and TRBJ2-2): KAGVTQTPRYLIKTRGQQVTLSCSPISGHRSVSWYQQTPGQGLQFLFEYFSETQRNKGNFPGRFSGRQFSNSRSEMNVSTLELGDSALYLCASSLAVGGASGELFFGEGSRLTVL.

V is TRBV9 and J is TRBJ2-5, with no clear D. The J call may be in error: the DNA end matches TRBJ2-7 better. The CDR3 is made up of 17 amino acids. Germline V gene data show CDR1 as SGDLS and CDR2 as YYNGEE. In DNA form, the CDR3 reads TGTGCCAGCAGCGTAGGGGCAGGCTACCCGAGCTCCTACGAGCAGTACTTC. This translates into CASSVGAGYPSSYEQYF.

The CDR3 coding sequence is TGTGCCAGCACCCAAAGGGACTGGACGGGGTCCGGGGAGCTGTTTTTT. This gives the protein CASTQRDWTGSGELFF. The rearrangement uses TRBV28 and TRBJ2-2; D may be TRBD2 (6 bases). Germline assignment: CDR1 MDHEN and CDR2 SYDVKM. The V end lost 7 bases, the J end lost 6 bases, and 21 bases lay between the germline ends. CDR3 length: 16 amino acids.

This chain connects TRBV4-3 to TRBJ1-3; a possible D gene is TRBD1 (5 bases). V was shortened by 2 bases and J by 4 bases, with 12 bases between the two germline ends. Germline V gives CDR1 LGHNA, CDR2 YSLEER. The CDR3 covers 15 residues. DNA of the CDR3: TGCGCCAGCAGCCAACTTGTGGGGCGGGGAAACACCATATATTTT. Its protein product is CASSQLVGRGNTIYF.

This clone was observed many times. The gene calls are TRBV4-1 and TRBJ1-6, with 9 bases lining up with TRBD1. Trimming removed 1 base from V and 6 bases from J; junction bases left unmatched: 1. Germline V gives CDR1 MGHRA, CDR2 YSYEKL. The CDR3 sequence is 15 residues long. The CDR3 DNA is TGCGCCAGCAGCCAAGGGGACAGGGTTAATTCACCCCTCCACTTT. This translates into CASSQGDRVNSPLHF.

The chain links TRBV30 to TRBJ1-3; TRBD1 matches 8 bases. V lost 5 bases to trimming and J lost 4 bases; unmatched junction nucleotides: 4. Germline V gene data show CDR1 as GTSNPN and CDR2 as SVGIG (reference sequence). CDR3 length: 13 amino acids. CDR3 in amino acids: CAWSQGVGNTIYF. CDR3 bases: TGTGCCTGGTCACAGGGGGTCGGAAACACCATATATTTT.

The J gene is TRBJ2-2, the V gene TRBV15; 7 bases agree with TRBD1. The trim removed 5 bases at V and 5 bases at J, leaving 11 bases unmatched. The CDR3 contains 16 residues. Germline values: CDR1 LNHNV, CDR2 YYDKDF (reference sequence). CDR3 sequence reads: CATSLLGQSSTGELFF. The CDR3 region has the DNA TGTGCCACCAGCCTATTGGGACAGAGTTCTACCGGGGAGCTGTTTTTT.

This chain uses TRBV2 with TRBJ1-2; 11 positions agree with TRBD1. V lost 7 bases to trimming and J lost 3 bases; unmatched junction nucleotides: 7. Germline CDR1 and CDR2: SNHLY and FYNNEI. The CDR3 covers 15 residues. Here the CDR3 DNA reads TGTGCCAGCACCATTGGGACAGGGGGGGACTATGGCTACACCTTC. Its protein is CASTIGTGGDYGYTF.

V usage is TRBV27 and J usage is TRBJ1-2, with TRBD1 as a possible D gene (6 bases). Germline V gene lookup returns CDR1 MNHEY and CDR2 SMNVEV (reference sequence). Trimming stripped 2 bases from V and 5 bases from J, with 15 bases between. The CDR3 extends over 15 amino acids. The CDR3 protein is CASSLMGQGGYGYTF. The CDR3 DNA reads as TGTGCCAGCAGTTTAATGGGACAAGGGGGATATGGCTACACCTTC.

In nucleotides, the CDR3 is TGCGCCAGCAGCTCCGGACTAGCCCTCGGGAATGAGCAGTTCTTC. Amino acid sequence: CASSSGLALGNEQFF. This chain links TRBV5-1 with TRBJ2-1, with 8 bases that match TRBD2. The CDR3 has 15 residues. V lost 3 bases and J lost 7; bases outside the gene matches: 9. The germline gives CDR1 SGHRS, CDR2 YFSETQ. The full variable domain, in which reference TRBV5-1 and TRBJ2-1 provide the parts outside the CDR3, is KAGVTQTPRYLIKTRGQQVTLSCSPISGHRSVSWYQQTPGQGLQFLFEYFSETQRNKGNFPGRFSGRQFSNSRSEMNVSTLELGDSALYLCASSSGLALGNEQFFGPGTRLTVL.

The CDR3 is CASSQGGQGNQPQHF. The CDR3 DNA is TGTGCCAGCAGCCAAGGGGGACAGGGGAATCAGCCCCAGCATTTT. V is TRBV14 and J is TRBJ1-5; 10 positions agree with TRBD1. The CDR3 is made up of 15 amino acids. The V gene end was trimmed by 1 base and the J gene end by 4 bases; junction bases not matched to a gene: 1. Germline lookup yields CDR1 SGHDN and CDR2 FVKESK.

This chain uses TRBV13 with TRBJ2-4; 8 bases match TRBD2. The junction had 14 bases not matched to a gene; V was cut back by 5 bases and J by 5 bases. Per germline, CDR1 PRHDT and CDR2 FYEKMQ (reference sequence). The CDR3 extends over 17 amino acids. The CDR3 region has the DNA TGTGCCAGCAGCCCCCCCGGGAGCGGGAGACCCCAAAACATTCAGTACTTC. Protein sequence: CASSPPGSGRPQNIQYF.

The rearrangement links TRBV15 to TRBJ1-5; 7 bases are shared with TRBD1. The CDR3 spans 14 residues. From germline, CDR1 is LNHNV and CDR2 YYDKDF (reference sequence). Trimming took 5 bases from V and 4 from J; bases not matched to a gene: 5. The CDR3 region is CATSGWDSNQPQHF. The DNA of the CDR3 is TGTGCCACCAGCGGATGGGACAGTAATCAGCCCCAGCATTTT. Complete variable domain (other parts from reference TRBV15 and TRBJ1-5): DAMVIQNPRYQVTQFGKPVTLSCSQTLNHNVMYWYQQKSSQAPKLLFHYYDKDFNNEADTPDNFQSRRPNTSFCFLDIRSPGLGDTAMYLCATSGWDSNQPQHFGDGTRLSIL.

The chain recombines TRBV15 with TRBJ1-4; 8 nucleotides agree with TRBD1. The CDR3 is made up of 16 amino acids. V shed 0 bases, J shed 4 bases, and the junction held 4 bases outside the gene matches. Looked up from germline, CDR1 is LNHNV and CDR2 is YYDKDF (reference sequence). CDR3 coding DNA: TGTGCCACCAGCAGAGAAGACAGGGGTAATAATGAAAAACTGTTTTTT. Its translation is CATSREDRGNNEKLFF. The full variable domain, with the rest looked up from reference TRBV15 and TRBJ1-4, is DAMVIQNPRYQVTQFGKPVTLSCSQTLNHNVMYWYQQKSSQAPKLLFHYYDKDFNNEADTPDNFQSRRPNTSFCFLDIRSPGLGDTAMYLCATSREDRGNNEKLFFGSGTQLSVL.

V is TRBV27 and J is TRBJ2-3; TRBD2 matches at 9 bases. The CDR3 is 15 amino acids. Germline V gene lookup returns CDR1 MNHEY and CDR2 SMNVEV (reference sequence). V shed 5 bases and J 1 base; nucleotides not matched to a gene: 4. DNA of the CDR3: TGTGCCAGCAGTGGGGTAGCGGGGGGCACAGATACGCAGTATTTT. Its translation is CASSGVAGGTDTQYF.

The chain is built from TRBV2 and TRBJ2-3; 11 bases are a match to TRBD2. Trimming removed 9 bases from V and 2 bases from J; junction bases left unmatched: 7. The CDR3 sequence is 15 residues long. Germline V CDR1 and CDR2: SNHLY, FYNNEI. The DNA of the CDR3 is TGTGCCAGAGATAGCGGGAGGGTGCTCACAGATACGCAGTATTTT. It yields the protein CARDSGRVLTDTQYF.

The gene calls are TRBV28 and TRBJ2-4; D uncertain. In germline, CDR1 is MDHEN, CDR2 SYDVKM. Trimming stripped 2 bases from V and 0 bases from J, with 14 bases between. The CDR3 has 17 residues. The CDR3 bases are TGTGCCAGCAGTTTACCGACAACTCTCCTAGCCAAAAACATTCAGTACTTC. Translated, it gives CASSLPTTLLAKNIQYF.